The 14 T cell receptor beta chains in this list originate from one sample, sequenced in a study of blood T cells in healthy people across ages. Together with a sample-barcoded 5' primer, a J-beta primer mix was included in a second PCR lasting roughly 6 to 12 cycles. TCRdb used MiXCR to reprocess the 5' RACE reads, holding one entry per CDR3 protein. The sample consists of roughly 680,000 distinct CDR3 sequences, approximately 49% of them appearing once. What was sequenced was blood. Receptors originate from a woman aged 55-69 years in good health.

J is TRBJ1-2 and V is TRBV5-1; weak D call: TRBD1 (5 bases). From germline, CDR1 is SGHRS and CDR2 YFSETQ. The germline V and J ends were trimmed by 2 bases and 8 bases, with 19 bases remaining between them. The CDR3 runs to 15 residues. CDR3: CASSFGGAEVGGYTF. The CDR3 DNA follows: TGCGCCAGCAGCTTCGGAGGGGCTGAAGTCGGGGGCTACACCTTC.

This clonotype was picked up many times. The genes are TRBV29-1 and TRBJ2-5, with 11 bases lining up with TRBD1. The CDR3 sequence is 14 residues long. V was clipped by 5 bases and J by 1 base; unmatched bases: 3. The V gene's germline CDR1 is SQVTM and CDR2 ANQGSEA. The CDR3, as DNA: TGCAGCGTTACGGGACAGGGGGGCCAAGAGACCCAGTACTTC. Translated: CSVTGQGGQETQYF.

This sequence joins TRBV5-1 and TRBJ2-6; D is undetermined. The ends were cut back, 0 bases at V and 0 bases at J, with 10 bases in the middle. CDR3 size: 17 residues. CDR1 and CDR2 from the germline V gene are SGHRS and YFSETQ. CDR3 in amino acids: CASSLGAELSGANVLTF. The CDR3 DNA is TGCGCCAGCAGCTTGGGTGCAGAACTCTCTGGGGCCAACGTCCTGACTTTC.

Comments on this clonotype: Given a much more abundant clone one base away, this may be a read error. V and J are TRBV29-1 and TRBJ2-1; tentative D call: TRBD1 (6 bases). Germline V CDR1 and CDR2: SQVTM, ANQGSEA. The CDR3 totals 12 residues. The CDR3 is CSVDGRDNEQIF. The CDR3, as DNA: TGCAGCGTTGACGGCAGGGACAATGAGCAGATCTTC.

V gene TRBV7-3 combines with J gene TRBJ2-1, with TRBD1 as a possible D gene (6 bases). In germline, CDR1 is SGHTA, CDR2 FQGTGA. This CDR3 has 17 residues. Trimming removed 5 bases at V and 0 bases at J, with 17 bases between. CDR3 bases: TGTGCCAGCAGCCCTTACTCAGGACAGTACTCCTACAATGAGCAGTTCTTC. It encodes CASSPYSGQYSYNEQFF.

This clonotype has more than one count but fewer than ten. The CDR3 coding sequence is TGCGCCAGCAGCCAAGTGAGGGACTATGGCTACACCTTC. Encoded protein: CASSQVRDYGYTF. V usage is TRBV4-3 and J usage is TRBJ1-2; D unresolved. V was cut by 1 base and J by 3 bases, with 6 bases left in between. Germline values: CDR1 LGHNA, CDR2 YSLEER. This CDR3 is built from 13 residues.

This clonotype was counted between two and nine times. This chain links TRBV20-1 with TRBJ2-7; either TRBD1 or TRBD2 may supply D (5 bases each). CDR1 is DFQATT and CDR2 is SNEGSKA in the germline V gene (reference sequence). This CDR3 has 14 amino acids. Trimming removed 0 bases at V and 3 bases at J, with 12 bases between. CDR3 sequence: CSARDTGTNYEQYF. DNA of the CDR3: TGCAGTGCTAGAGATACCGGGACCAACTACGAGCAGTACTTC.

This chain uses TRBV29-1 with TRBJ2-1; D is unresolved. The CDR3 sequence is 18 residues long. Germline V gene data show CDR1 as SQVTM and CDR2 as ANQGSEA. The ends were cut back, 3 bases at V and 0 bases at J, with 21 bases in the middle. CDR3 DNA sequence: TGCAGCGTTGATTCCACGCTTGACTCCCCGAGCTCCTACAATGAGCAGTTCTTC. Encoded protein: CSVDSTLDSPSSYNEQFF.

The chain links TRBV27 to TRBJ1-2, with D possibly being TRBD1 (5 bases). From germline, CDR1 is MNHEY and CDR2 SMNVEV (reference sequence). The CDR3 runs to 13 residues. Deletions cut 6 bases from V and 3 bases from J, with 11 bases between. CDR3 coding DNA: TGTGCCAGCAGGAAGACAGTTTACTATGGCTACACCTTC. This sequence encodes CASRKTVYYGYTF.

This clonotype showed up just a few times. J is TRBJ1-2 and V is TRBV14, with D uncertain. With 4 bases removed from V and 3 bases from J, the gap between germline ends came to 9 bases. The CDR3 spans 13 residues. Per germline, CDR1 SGHDN and CDR2 FVKESK. CDR3 in amino acids: CASSPVGYYGYTF. CDR3 coding DNA: TGTGCCAGCAGCCCTGTGGGGTACTATGGCTACACCTTC.

The chain is built from TRBV3-1 and TRBJ2-7; D is undetermined. This CDR3 comprises 14 residues. V lost 3 bases and J lost 2, with 11 bases in between. The germline CDR1 and CDR2 sequences are LGHDT and YNNKEL (reference sequence). DNA for the CDR3: TGTGCCAGCAGCCAGGGCCCTTGGGCCTACGAGCAGTACTTC. It encodes CASSQGPWAYEQYF.

The chain has TRBV29-1 and TRBJ2-7; 7 nucleotides align to TRBD2. The CDR3 length is 11 residues. Germline loops: CDR1 SQVTM, CDR2 ANQGSEA. The V and J ends lost 7 bases and 6 bases, in that order; junction bases with no gene match: 6. The CDR3 region has the DNA TGCAGCGCTGGACTAGTTGGCGAGCAGTACTTC. It translates to CSAGLVGEQYF.

The chain joins TRBV7-8 to TRBJ2-1, with a tentative D call TRBD1 (6 bases). V was pared by 5 bases and J by 5 bases, with 19 bases between. Germline CDR1 reads SGHVS; CDR2 reads FQNEAQ. This CDR3 comprises 16 residues. The CDR3 loop is CASSEDTGLGHNEQFF. The CDR3 DNA reads as TGTGCCAGCAGCGAAGATACAGGGTTGGGACACAATGAGCAGTTCTTC.

A remark on this clonotype: A read error may produce the germline difference seen at one junction end. The chain uses TRBV4-2 and TRBJ2-5; the D gene is possibly TRBD2 (6 bases). The J call may not be correct, given that the DNA end is closer to TRBJ2-7. Germline CDR1 is LGHNA and CDR2 is YNFKEQ. The CDR3 covers 14 residues. The CDR3 sequence is CASNQDTGVDEQYF. CDR3 nucleotides: TGTGCCAGCAACCAAGACACGGGGGTGGACGAGCAGTACTTC.